The clone carrying this T cell receptor (beta chain) has a handful of counts. Its antigen is as yet unknown. This sample was included in a study of blood T cells in healthy people across ages. The wider study: In model experiments, template switching was able to capture about one barcoded beta molecule for every two T cells that were present.

Findings of the study overall: Across the age range, TCR beta diversity per million T cells fell in a roughly linear way.

The CDR3 consists of 14 residues. Germline CDR1 MNHNY, CDR2 SVGAGI (reference sequence). V shed 0 bases and J shed 2 bases, with 8 bases lying between them. Next came a second PCR, run for about 6 to 12 cycles, which used a sample-barcoded 5' primer along with a J-beta primer mix. TCRdb used MiXCR to reprocess the 5' RACE reads, holding one entry per CDR3 protein. This sample has over a million distinct CDR3 sequences, with roughly two fifths found just once. Caucasian, healthy and from Russia, the donors were aged between 6 and 90. The TCR sequence derives from a woman under 30 in good health. The chain uses TRBV6-6 and TRBJ2-7; no clear D. The specimen was blood. CDR3 amino acids: CASSYSEAAYEQYF. DNA for the CDR3: TGTGCCAGCAGTTACTCAGAGGCCGCCTACGAGCAGTACTTC.